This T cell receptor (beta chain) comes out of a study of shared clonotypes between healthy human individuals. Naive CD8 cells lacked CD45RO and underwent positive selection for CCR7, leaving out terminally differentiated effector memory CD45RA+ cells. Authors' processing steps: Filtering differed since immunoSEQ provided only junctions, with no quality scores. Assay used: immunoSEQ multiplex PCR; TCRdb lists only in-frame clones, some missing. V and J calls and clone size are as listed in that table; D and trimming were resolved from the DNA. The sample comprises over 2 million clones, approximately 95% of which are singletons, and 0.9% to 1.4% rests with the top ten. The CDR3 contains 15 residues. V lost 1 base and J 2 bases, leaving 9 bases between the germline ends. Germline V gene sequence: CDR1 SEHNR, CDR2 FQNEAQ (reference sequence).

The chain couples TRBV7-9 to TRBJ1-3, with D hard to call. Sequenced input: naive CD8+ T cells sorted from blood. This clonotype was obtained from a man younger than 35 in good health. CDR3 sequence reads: CASSLGPWAGNTIYF. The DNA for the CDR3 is TGTGCCAGCAGCTTAGGCCCGTGGGCTGGAAACACCATATATTTT.